Listed below are T cell receptor beta chains from one sample, sequenced in a study of blood T cell repertoires in COVID-19. Only in-frame clones appear in the TCRdb table, and some are missing; sequencing was by immunoSEQ multiplex PCR. The repertoire holds approximately 150,000 clones, 87% seen once, with around 6.1% in the top ten. The sample taken for sequencing was peripheral blood. The receptors come from a man older than 75 with acute or convalescent COVID-19. CDR3s include the opening cysteine and the closing phenylalanine or tryptophan. The D gene is left open where the match is weak. Not all rows give a size; the values are once, few, many and, for expanded clones, a class.

>TRBV2|14|.|.|TRBJ1-4
CASKVDRINEKLFF
TGTGCCAGCAAGGTCGACAGGATTAATGAAAAACTGTTTTTT
>TRBV5-1|17|.|.|TRBJ2-2
CASSQGSGQPLTGELFF
TGCGCCAGCAGCCAGGGAAGCGGACAGCCACTCACCGGGGAGCTGTTTTTT
>TRBV4-2|17|TRBD1|.|TRBJ2-1
CASSQEGTGTGNNEQFF
TGTGCCAGCAGCCAAGAGGGAACCGGGACAGGGAACAATGAGCAGTTCTTC
>TRBV28|16|.|.|TRBJ1-6
CASSLGGSSYNSPLHF
TGTGCCAGCAGTTTGGGAGGGTCCTCCTATAATTCACCCCTCCACTTT
>TRBV2|14|TRBD2|.|TRBJ2-5
CASSESLAGETQYF
TGTGCCAGCAGTGAGAGTCTAGCGGGAGAGACCCAGTACTTC
>TRBV2|14|.|.|TRBJ1-6
CASSDSSYNSPLHF
TGTGCCAGCAGTGACAGCTCCTATAATTCACCCCTCCACTTT
>TRBV7-9|16|.|.|TRBJ2-5
CASSLDAGPGRGTQYF
TGTGCCAGCAGCTTAGATGCAGGACCAGGGCGAGGGACCCAGTACTTC
>TRBV4-1|16|.|.|TRBJ2-1
CASSQGSLAFYNEQFF
TGCGCCAGCAGCCAAGGGAGTTTAGCATTCTACAATGAGCAGTTCTTC
>TRBV6-5|15|TRBD2|few|TRBJ2-2
CASSFGTSIAGELFF
TGTGCCAGCAGCTTCGGGACTAGTATAGCCGGGGAGCTGTTTTTT
>TRBV5-1|14|TRBD1|.|TRBJ1-1
CASSIDRELTEAFF
TGCGCCAGCAGCATCGACAGGGAACTCACTGAAGCTTTCTTT
>TRBV27|14|.|.|TRBJ1-1
CASSRLGGGTEAFF
TGTGCCAGCAGTCGACTGGGGGGAGGAACTGAAGCTTTCTTT
>TRBV2|15|TRBD1|.|TRBJ1-5
CASRQGAIGNQPQHF
TGTGCCAGCAGACAGGGGGCGATCGGTAATCAGCCCCAGCATTTT
>TRBV14|15|.|.|TRBJ2-5
CASSQDRGDLETQYF
TGTGCCAGCAGCCAAGACAGGGGGGATTTAGAGACCCAGTACTTC
>TRBV3-1/TRBV3-2|15|.|.|TRBJ1-1
CASSHSALADTEAFF
TGTGCCAGCAGCCACTCGGCCCTCGCGGACACTGAAGCTTTCTTT
>TRBV2|15|.|.|TRBJ1-1
CASSPLGTVGGRAFF
TGTGCCAGCAGTCCCCTGGGGACGGTCGGGGGTCGCGCTTTCTTT
>TRBV19|15|TRBD2|once|TRBJ2-1
CASSIGGGATNEQFF
TGTGCCAGTAGTATAGGCGGGGGGGCTACAAATGAGCAGTTCTTC
>TRBV4-1|19|TRBD1|.|TRBJ1-4
CASTSRSTGGAEDWEKLFF
TGCGCCAGCACCTCGAGGAGTACAGGGGGCGCAGAGGACTGGGAAAAACTGTTTTTT
>TRBV7-2|17|.|.|TRBJ2-1
CASSLDIAASSYNEQFF
TGTGCCAGCAGCTTAGACATAGCGGCTAGCTCCTACAATGAGCAGTTCTTC
>TRBV6-5|14|.|.|TRBJ1-4
CASKKEVANEKLFF
TGTGCCAGCAAAAAGGAGGTGGCTAATGAAAAACTGTTTTTT
>TRBV10-3|12|TRBD1|once|TRBJ2-1
CAISPLGQGQFF
TGTGCCATCAGTCCCCTGGGACAGGGGCAATTCTTC